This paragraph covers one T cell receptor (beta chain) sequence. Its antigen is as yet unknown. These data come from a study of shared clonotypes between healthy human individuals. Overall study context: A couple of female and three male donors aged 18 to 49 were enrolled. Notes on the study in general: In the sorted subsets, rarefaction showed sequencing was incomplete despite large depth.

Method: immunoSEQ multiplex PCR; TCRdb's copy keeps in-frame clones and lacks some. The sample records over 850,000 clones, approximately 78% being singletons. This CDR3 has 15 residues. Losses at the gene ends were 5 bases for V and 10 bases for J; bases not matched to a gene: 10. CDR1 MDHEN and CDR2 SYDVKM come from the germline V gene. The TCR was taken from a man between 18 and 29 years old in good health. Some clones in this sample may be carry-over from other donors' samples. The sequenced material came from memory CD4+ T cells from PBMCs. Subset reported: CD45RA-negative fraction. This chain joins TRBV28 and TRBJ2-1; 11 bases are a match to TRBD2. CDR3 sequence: CASSALLAGGREQFF. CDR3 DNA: TGTGCCAGCAGTGCGCTGCTAGCGGGAGGTCGGGAGCAGTTCTTC.